This entry is about one T cell receptor (beta chain). This clone is a singleton in its sample. Its antigen is unknown. The record has no base qualities; no much larger clone is one base away. This sample was taken from a study of cytomegalovirus exposure and HLA in healthy donors (TCRdb year 2017). As for the study more broadly: An earlier analysis of 587 of the donors reported roughly 300 Gb of sequence data and 117 million unique TCR beta sequences obtained from around 190 million T cells. Of the roughly 390 genotyped donors, less than 90% were placed in the genetic ancestry cluster associated with self-reported Caucasian donors. Donor age, sex, ethnicity and CMV serostatus were compiled together with the repertoire data. A few DR-DQ haplotypes were handled as single units for association and clustering because linkage in the cohort was strong. Genome-wide SNP genotypes for about 60% of the roughly 670 donors were used in a later genetic analysis, which treated that subset as a discovery cohort. An early release covering 500 to 750 HLA-typed donors comprised approximately 290 gigabases of sequencing data and approximately 85 million unique TCR sequences. The study was designed to test whether signatures of past pathogen exposure could be identified by cataloging public T cell receptors. The number of typed donors differed by locus: roughly 629-640 for A, B, C, DRB1 and DQB1; some 540 for DQA1; some 610 for DPA1; and roughly 450 for DPB1. A later analysis re-examined previously published TCR beta repertoires from about 700 donors and added high-resolution HLA genotyping to investigate patterns of TCR occurrence. To predict cytomegalovirus infection status, the study combined high-throughput TCR immunosequencing, statistical association of individual TCRs with disease status, and machine learning. Rather than drawing on any new phenotypic data, the later analysis identified candidate immune exposures from TCR beta sequences and the way those sequences occurred across donors. Both class I and class II loci were covered by HLA typing, at four-digit resolution. Across 300 to 500 genotyped donors of the cohort, an average of about 240,000 unique TCR beta nucleotide sequences per donor were sequenced, and about a sixth of those sequences were non-productive. Every discovery cohort repertoire had been produced on one sequencing platform. Besides the first cohort of approximately 670 subjects, a separate validation cohort made up of 120 different subjects was used. The study used immunosequencing to profile the T cell repertoires of 666 subjects and linked those repertoires to cytomegalovirus serostatus. To decide whether each TCR beta V gene segment behaved as functional or pseudogenic, an earlier analysis of approximately 620 of the donors relied on high-throughput TCR beta sequencing. The study at large found these results: A later analysis found that HLA-associated TCR beta chains were more clonally expanded and had lower generation probabilities than equally common non-associated chains. An association between a missense DCLRE1C variant and V-gene and J-gene trimming of TCR beta chains was found in a later genetic analysis and replicated in an independent cohort. HLA typing was unavailable for some donors at each locus, so association tests used only the typed subset. For the cohort, immune exposure information was limited to CMV serostatus. Because counts were too low, approximately 18 rarely observed V segments, including chromosome 9 orphons, were excluded from the earlier analysis of several hundred of the donors. In a later analysis, most CMV-associated TCR beta chains were found to appear HLA-restricted, with HLA associations seemingly driven largely by CMV exposure. When HLA alleles, especially DR and DQ, strongly co-occurred, attributing TCR associations to individual alleles was difficult. The study gave a list of some 150 TCR beta chains associated with cytomegalovirus. This cohort had only TCR beta chains sequenced, and the lack of alpha or paired-chain data limited which features could be detected. In both the original and validation cohorts, the classifier was reported to diagnose cytomegalovirus status with high specificity and sensitivity. A group of highly shared sequence variants was considered likely to be a technical artifact of the sequencing pipeline. A few of the identified cytomegalovirus-associated TCR beta chains were confirmed in vitro to be specific for cytomegalovirus antigens. At a false discovery rate of 0.05, a later analysis linked 15,000 to 20,000 TCR beta sequences to specific HLA alleles. A later analysis found that TCR association rates varied across HLA loci, with DRB1 alleles showing the most associated TCRs and HLA-C alleles the fewest. Most TCR sequences were observed very rarely across donors, whereas some public TCRs were present in many individuals. A further reported finding was that TCR beta sequences accurately predicted the HLA-A and HLA-B alleles for most subjects in the first cohort. In an earlier analysis of roughly 560 of the donors, most TCR beta V segments were observed in productive rearrangements about 87% or about 30% of the time, broadly matching IMGT annotations. Roughly uniform sequencing depth across donors was assumed in presence/absence analyses, although this assumption may not hold. In a later analysis, several top co-occurrence clusters were reported to appear linked to parvovirus B19, influenza, CMV and Epstein-Barr virus. Linkage disequilibrium might explain the correlated functional status among segregating V segments, but an unknown experimental factor could not be ruled out. Compared with the approximately 600-donor mean, donors in an Asian-associated ancestry cluster had fewer N-insertions in productive TCRs, according to a later genetic analysis. It was suggested by the authors that the approach could potentially be generalized to other disease states and immunological phenotypes. The 87-base-pair reads could not distinguish some IMGT-functional V segments, including TRBV6-2 and TRBV6-3, so those segments were excluded.

The CDR3, cysteine through phenylalanine, is 16 amino acids long. Of the read, only the CDR3 DNA is kept; its 48 bases are in frame from base 1. Compared with germline, V lacks 3 bases and J lacks 5 bases; bases without a gene match: 7. The germline V gene provides CDR1 SGDLS and CDR2 YYNGEE. Receptor libraries were prepared by the immunoSEQ multiplex PCR assay. For the multiplex PCR, a mixture combining 60 forward primers for TCR Vbeta segments and 13 reverse primers for TCR Jbeta segments was used. The CDR3 region of rearranged TCR beta genes was amplified from genomic DNA with a multiplex PCR assay. The amplified TCR beta libraries were sequenced on the Illumina HiSeq System as 87-base-pair reads. The study's own analysis went as follows. A later analysis tallied 75 million to 95 million unique TCR beta chains across the 660 or so repertoires, and around 10 million of those chains were shared by two or more donors. Raw reads were error-corrected and collapsed into unique sequences by a nearest-neighbor algorithm in which closely related sequences were merged to remove PCR and sequencing errors. CDR3 sequences were aligned to IMGT reference sequences to assign V, D and J gene segments. For a sequence to be retained, at least a six-nucleotide match to both a V gene segment and a J gene segment was required. Rearrangements were called productive when the CDR3 lacked stop codons and stayed in frame with V and J; all others were non-productive. Following IMGT convention, CDR3 was defined as the stretch from the second conserved V-encoded cysteine to the conserved J-encoded phenylalanine. The earlier analysis of fewer than 700 of the donors excluded sequences that lacked an unambiguous match to a single V gene segment. In an earlier analysis of some 590 of the donors, V segments were called functional above 56.7% productive rearrangements and were called segregating when the between-donor standard deviation exceeded 5%. To diagnose cytomegalovirus status from the catalog of TCR beta chain sequences, a statistical classification framework was built. V and J gene assignment, in a later analysis, came from comparing TCR nucleotide sequences with IMGT/GENE-DB human TR gene sequences. In a later analysis, CDR3 sequences and most-parsimonious VDJ recombination scenarios were assigned using the TCRdist pipeline. In a later analysis, each TCR beta chain was defined by its CDR3 amino acid sequence together with its V-gene family, and reads lacking a unique V-gene family were excluded. As a way to deal with suspected cross-contamination and a sequencing artifact, a later analysis dropped 450 to 600 nucleotide sequences that were highly shared and had low generation probability. In a later analysis, a clonal expansion index for each public chain was calculated from normalized within-repertoire ranks of inferred template counts. Generation probabilities in a later analysis came from a VDJ recombination model fitted to out-of-frame rearrangements, and those results were checked against IGoR. A later analysis scored TCR-TCR, TCR-HLA and TCR-CMV co-occurrence with hypergeometric tests, applying a repertoire-size bias correction to TCR pairs. To estimate false discovery rates, a later analysis permuted the HLA or CMV assignments 20 times. In a later analysis, co-occurring TCRs were grouped with DBSCAN, and TCRdist sequence similarity was added when clustering was performed within HLA-allele-positive subsets. For co-occurrence clustering, repertoires with fewer than 30,000 or more than 120,000 public chains were excluded, along with five or six repertoires with anomalous nucleotide sharing. TCRdb's version of the immuneACCESS table is confined to in-frame rearrangements and falls short of the full clone set. An unresolved V gene accounts for under half of the shortfall where checked; the remainder is of unknown origin. V and J calls plus clone size are reproduced from that table; the DNA served to infer D and trimming. The sample table records under 200,000 clones; 84% of these occur just once. The ten largest account for 5% to 7% of the sample.

The cohort was made up of about 610 healthy bone marrow donors. Cohort members were all nominally healthy when sampled, although unrecorded immune exposures were likely present. The donor was CMV seropositive and was included in the group of almost 300 seropositive cohort members. Each donor provided a peripheral blood sample, and peripheral blood mononuclear cells were used for TCR beta sequencing. The Qiagen DNeasy Blood Extraction Kit was used to extract genomic DNA from the blood cell samples. Here the chain combines TRBV9 and TRBJ2-1, and 11 junctional nucleotides match TRBD2. Sequenced input: PBMCs. This clonotype was sampled from a man aged 50 to 59 in good health and CMV-seropositive. In nucleotide form, the sequence is TGTGCCAGCAGCGCCGTTAGCGGGGGGGAAAACAATGAGCAGTTCTTC. Its coded protein is CASSAVSGGENNEQFF.